The clone carrying this T cell receptor beta chain was recorded at least ten times. The antigen is unknown. The data were taken from a study of T cells in Graves' hyperthyroidism and ophthalmopathy. There were TCR beta CDR3 regions amplified from RNA transcripts. Carried out on the TCR CDR3, a first-round RT-PCR used the HTBI primer set. From the multiplex PCR reads, TCRdb called clonotypes with MiXCR, one entry per CDR3 protein. The data hold some 550,000 distinct CDR3 sequences, with roughly 15% observed a single time. V dropped 1 base and J dropped 7 bases, with 10 bases sitting between them. Germline V CDR1 and CDR2: LGHDT, YNNKEL (reference sequence). The CDR3 totals 14 residues. General observations from the study: Ophthalmopathy and stable hyperthyroidism were separated by a 13 V-J model. In blood, most of the thyroid clonotypes expanded above 0.001 were also present. The model forecast ophthalmopathy, anticipating it by a median approximately 6.1 months before onset.

Pregnant or lactating patients were excluded, as were those with uncontrolled infection or other autoimmune disease. This clonotype originated in a woman between 35 and 50 years old with Graves' ophthalmopathy. This chain connects TRBV3-1 to TRBJ2-2, with TRBD1 as a possible D gene (5 bases). Material for sequencing was blood. This CDR3 is CASSQAGSVGELFF. Written as DNA, the CDR3 is TGTGCCAGCAGCCAAGCAGGGTCCGTCGGGGAGCTGTTTTTT.